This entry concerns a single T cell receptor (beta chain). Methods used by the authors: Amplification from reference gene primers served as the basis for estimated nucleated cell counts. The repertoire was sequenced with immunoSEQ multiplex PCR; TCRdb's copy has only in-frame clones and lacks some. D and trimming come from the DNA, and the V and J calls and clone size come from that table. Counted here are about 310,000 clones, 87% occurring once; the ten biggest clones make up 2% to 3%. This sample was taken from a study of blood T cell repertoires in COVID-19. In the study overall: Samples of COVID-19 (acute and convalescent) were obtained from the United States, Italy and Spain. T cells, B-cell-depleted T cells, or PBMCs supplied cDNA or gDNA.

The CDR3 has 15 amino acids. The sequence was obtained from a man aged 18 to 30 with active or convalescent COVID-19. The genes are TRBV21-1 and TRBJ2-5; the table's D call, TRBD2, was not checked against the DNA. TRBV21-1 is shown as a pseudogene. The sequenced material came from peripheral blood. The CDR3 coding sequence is TGTGCCAGCAGCAAAGGCGGCAAGTACCAAGAGACCCAGTACTTC. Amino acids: CASSKGGKYQETQYF.